These 13 T cell receptor beta chains share one sample of origin, sequenced in a study of radiation and T cells in renal cell carcinoma. Repertoires were generated with immunoSEQ multiplex PCR, while TCRdb's copy carries only in-frame clones and drops some. The sample has some 150,000 clones; 75% to 90% are singletons. The time point here: baseline pretreatment blood. Treatment denoted: 15 Gy SBRT to primary tumor, nephrectomy 4 weeks later. Material: blood, obtained from a patient whose treatment included radiotherapy and nephrectomy. The receptors were gathered from a woman aged 45-59 years with renal cell carcinoma.

The V and J genes are TRBV15 and TRBJ1-2, with D unresolved. Trimming removed 2 bases from V and 2 bases from J, with 6 bases in between. The CDR3 has 13 residues. CDR1 and CDR2 from the germline V gene are LNHNV and YYDKDF (reference sequence). For the CDR3, the DNA is TGTGCCACCAGCAGAAAAGGGAACTATGGCTACACCTTC. Its protein is CATSRKGNYGYTF.

The chain carries TRBV27 and TRBJ1-5; D is unclear. Looked up from germline, CDR1 is MNHEY and CDR2 is SMNVEV (reference sequence). V dropped 3 bases and J dropped 2 bases, with 17 bases sitting between them. This CDR3 spans 17 amino acids. The CDR3 here is CASSFQLQPGRNQPQHF. In DNA form, the CDR3 reads TGTGCCAGCAGTTTCCAGCTACAACCAGGTCGCAATCAGCCCCAGCATTTT.

The chain is built from TRBV18 and TRBJ1-1, with D uncertain. The CDR3 runs to 14 residues. V shed 5 bases and J shed 1 base, with 11 bases lying between them. From germline, CDR1 is KGHSH and CDR2 LQKENI. This CDR3 is CASSGLRGNTEAFF. The CDR3 DNA follows: TGTGCCAGCTCAGGTCTGCGGGGGAACACTGAAGCTTTCTTT.

The chain links TRBV20-1 to TRBJ2-1; 8 bases map to TRBD2. This CDR3 has 10 residues. Germline V gene lookup returns CDR1 DFQATT and CDR2 SNEGSKA (reference sequence). Germline trimming cut 6 bases from V and 10 bases from J; bases unmatched to any gene: 2. As DNA, the CDR3 is TGCAGTGCCGGGGGGGTAGAGCAGTTCTTC. Its translation is CSAGGVEQFF.

This chain joins TRBV7-2 and TRBJ1-1; D is undetermined. Trimming left V 4 bases short and J 6 bases short, with 12 bases between. The CDR3 contains 13 residues. Germline-derived CDR1 and CDR2 are SGHTA and FQGNSA. The CDR3 bases are TGTGCCAGCAGCTCATTTTCAGTAGCTGAAGCTTTCTTT. It is translated as CASSSFSVAEAFF.

The rearrangement uses TRBV19 and TRBJ2-5, with 8 positions matching TRBD1. The CDR3 has 14 residues. J lost 1 base, V lost 5 bases, and 3 bases had no gene match. Germline V gives CDR1 LNHDA, CDR2 SQIVND (reference sequence). The CDR3 DNA reads as TGTGCCAGTAGTGACGACAGGGGCCAAGAGACCCAGTACTTC. Its translation: CASSDDRGQETQYF.

V is TRBV7-2 and J is TRBJ1-4, with a possible D match to TRBD1 (5 bases). Germline V lookup: CDR1 SGHTA, CDR2 FQGNSA. Trimming pared 3 bases from V and 0 bases from J, leaving 8 bases between. The CDR3 runs to 15 residues. The CDR3 sequence: CASSLRGPTNEKLFF. The CDR3 nucleotides are TGTGCCAGCAGCTTGAGGGGACCAACTAATGAAAAACTGTTTTTT.

The chain couples TRBV27 to TRBJ2-7, with no clear D. V lost 6 bases to trimming and J lost 6 bases, with 21 bases between them. CDR1 is MNHEY, CDR2 SMNVEV, per germline (reference sequence). CDR3 length: 15 amino acids. In DNA, the CDR3 is TGTGCCAGCAGCAGACTTGCGGCGGTTCCCCCCGAGCAGTACTTC. Translating it yields CASSRLAAVPPEQYF.

The chain joins TRBV9 to TRBJ2-1; D not certain. The CDR3 is made up of 13 amino acids. The V gene lost 0 bases and the J gene lost 10 bases, with 11 bases spanning the gap. Germline CDR1 reads SGDLS; CDR2 reads YYNGEE. This chain's CDR3 is CASSVGLFGEQFF. The CDR3, as DNA: TGTGCCAGCAGCGTAGGGCTCTTCGGGGAGCAGTTCTTC.

V gene TRBV6-6 combines with J gene TRBJ2-7, with TRBD1 as a possible D gene (5 bases). Deletions cut 0 bases from V and 2 bases from J, with 8 bases between. Germline CDR1 is MNHNY and CDR2 is SVGAGI (reference sequence). The CDR3 consists of 14 residues. The CDR3 reads CASSYSTVTYEQYF. The CDR3 nucleotides are TGTGCCAGCAGTTACTCGACAGTGACCTACGAGCAGTACTTC.

The chain joins TRBV7-9 to TRBJ1-1; a weak D match, TRBD1 (6 bases). This CDR3 has 15 residues. V was pared by 10 bases and J by 5 bases, with 23 bases between. CDR1 SEHNR and CDR2 FQNEAQ come from the germline V gene (reference sequence). Here the CDR3 reads CATPEGGEGWTEAFF. In nucleotides, the CDR3 is TGTGCCACGCCAGAGGGGGGAGAGGGATGGACTGAAGCTTTCTTT.

The V and J genes are TRBV25-1 and TRBJ2-7, with 12 bases matching TRBD2. J gave up 5 bases and V 8 bases, and 10 bases lay outside the gene matches. CDR3 length equals 15 residues. Germline assignment: CDR1 MGHDK and CDR2 SYGVNS. CDR3 protein: CASGSRLAGEDEQYF. The DNA of the CDR3 is TGTGCCAGCGGTAGCCGACTAGCGGGAGAAGACGAGCAGTACTTC.

The chain couples TRBV7-3 to TRBJ1-1; D not certain. V shed 4 bases and J shed 1 base, with 7 bases lying between them. The germline V gene encodes CDR1 SGHTA and CDR2 FQGTGA. CDR3 length: 13 amino acids. CDR3 bases: TGTGCCAGCAGCTCAATTCCGAACACTGAAGCTTTCTTT. Translating gives CASSSIPNTEAFF.